This T cell receptor beta chain was profiled in a study of T-cell reconstitution after alpha-beta-depleted transplantation in children. TCRbeta library preparation incorporated unique molecular identifiers. One entry per CDR3 protein, called by TCRdb with MiXCR from the PCR reads. Of about 540,000 distinct CDR3 sequences listed, approximately 20% are singletons. Germline-derived CDR1 and CDR2 are MNHNS and SASEGT. This CDR3 is built from 14 residues. V shed 4 bases and J shed 4 bases, with 10 bases lying between them. Sequenced here: PBMCs from the stem cell graft donor, sampled from the stem cell graft. The TCR originated in a human donor who donated a stem cell graft to a child with acute lymphoblastic leukemia. The chain links TRBV6-1 to TRBJ1-4; tentatively, D is TRBD1 (6 bases). The DNA for the CDR3 is TGTGCCAGCAGTGGAACAGGGATTAATGAAAAACTGTTTTTT. Translated: CASSGTGINEKLFF.